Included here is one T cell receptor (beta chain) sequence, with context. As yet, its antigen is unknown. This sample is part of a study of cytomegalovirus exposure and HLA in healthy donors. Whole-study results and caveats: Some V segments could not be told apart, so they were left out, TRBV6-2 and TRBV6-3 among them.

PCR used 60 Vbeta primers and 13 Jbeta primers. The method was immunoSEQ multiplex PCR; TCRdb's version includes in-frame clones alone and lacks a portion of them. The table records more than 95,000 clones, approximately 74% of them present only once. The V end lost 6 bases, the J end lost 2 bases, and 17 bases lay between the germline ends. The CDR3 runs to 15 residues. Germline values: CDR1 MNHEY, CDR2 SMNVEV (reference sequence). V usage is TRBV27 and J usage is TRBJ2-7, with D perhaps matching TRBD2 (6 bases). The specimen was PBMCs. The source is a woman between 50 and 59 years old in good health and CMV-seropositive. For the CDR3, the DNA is TGTGCCAGCAGCGAAGGGACTGCCCGTACCTACGAGCAGTACTTC. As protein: CASSEGTARTYEQYF.